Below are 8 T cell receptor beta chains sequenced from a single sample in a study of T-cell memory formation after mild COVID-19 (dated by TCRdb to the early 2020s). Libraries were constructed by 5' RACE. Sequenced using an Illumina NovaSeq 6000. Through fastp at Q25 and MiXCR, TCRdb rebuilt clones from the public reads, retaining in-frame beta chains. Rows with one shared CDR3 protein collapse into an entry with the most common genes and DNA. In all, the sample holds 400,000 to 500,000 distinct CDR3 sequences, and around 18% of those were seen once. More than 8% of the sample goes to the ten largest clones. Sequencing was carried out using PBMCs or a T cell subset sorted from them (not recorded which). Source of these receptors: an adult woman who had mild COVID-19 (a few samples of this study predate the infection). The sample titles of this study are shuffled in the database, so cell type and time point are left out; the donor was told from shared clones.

The CDR3: CASREAGEATQYF. The CDR3 nucleotides are TGCGCCAGCAGAGAGGCAGGGGAGGCGACCCAGTACTTC. V gene TRBV5-1 combines with J gene TRBJ2-5; D may correspond to TRBD1 or TRBD2 (6 bases each). Trimming shortened V by 5 bases and J by 7 bases, and 15 bases separated the two germline ends. The CDR3 totals 13 residues. Germline V gives CDR1 SGHRS, CDR2 YFSETQ.

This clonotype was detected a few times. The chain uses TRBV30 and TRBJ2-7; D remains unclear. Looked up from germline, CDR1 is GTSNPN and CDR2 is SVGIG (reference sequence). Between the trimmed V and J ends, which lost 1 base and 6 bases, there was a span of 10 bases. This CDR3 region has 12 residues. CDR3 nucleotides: TGTGCCTGGAGTGGGGCCTTTTTCGAGCAGTACTTC. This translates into CAWSGAFFEQYF.

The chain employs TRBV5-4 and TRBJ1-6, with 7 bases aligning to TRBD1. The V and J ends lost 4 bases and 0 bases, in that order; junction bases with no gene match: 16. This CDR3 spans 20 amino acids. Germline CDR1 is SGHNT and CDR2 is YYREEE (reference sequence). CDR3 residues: CASSRGQTPSRSSYNSPLHF. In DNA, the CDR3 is TGTGCCAGCAGCAGGGGACAGACTCCGTCAAGAAGCTCCTATAATTCACCCCTCCACTTT.

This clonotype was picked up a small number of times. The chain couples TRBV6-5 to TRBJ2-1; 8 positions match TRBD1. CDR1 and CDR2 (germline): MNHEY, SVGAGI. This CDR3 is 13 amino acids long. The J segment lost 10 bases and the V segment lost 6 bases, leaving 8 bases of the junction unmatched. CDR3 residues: CASSPGQGGEQFF. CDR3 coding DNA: TGTGCCAGCAGCCCAGGACAGGGCGGAGAGCAGTTCTTC.

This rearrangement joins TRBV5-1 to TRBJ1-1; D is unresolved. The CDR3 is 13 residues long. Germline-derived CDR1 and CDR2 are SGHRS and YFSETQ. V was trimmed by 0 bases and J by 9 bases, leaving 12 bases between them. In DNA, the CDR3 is TGCGCCAGCAGCTTGGTTGGGTTCTCCCAAGCTTTCTTT. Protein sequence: CASSLVGFSQAFF.

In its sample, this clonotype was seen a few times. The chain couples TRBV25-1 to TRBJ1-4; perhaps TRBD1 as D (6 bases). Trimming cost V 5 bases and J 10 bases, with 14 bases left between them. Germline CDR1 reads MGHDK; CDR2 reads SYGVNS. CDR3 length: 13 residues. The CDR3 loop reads CASSLEGVGKLFF. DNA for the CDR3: TGTGCCAGCAGTCTGGAGGGGGTAGGAAAACTGTTTTTT.

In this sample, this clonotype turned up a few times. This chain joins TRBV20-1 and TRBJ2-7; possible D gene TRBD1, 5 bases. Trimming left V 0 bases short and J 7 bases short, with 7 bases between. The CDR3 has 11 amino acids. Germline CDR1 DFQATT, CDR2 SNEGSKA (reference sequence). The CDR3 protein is CSAREQGEQYF. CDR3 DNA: TGCAGTGCTAGAGAGCAGGGTGAGCAGTACTTC.

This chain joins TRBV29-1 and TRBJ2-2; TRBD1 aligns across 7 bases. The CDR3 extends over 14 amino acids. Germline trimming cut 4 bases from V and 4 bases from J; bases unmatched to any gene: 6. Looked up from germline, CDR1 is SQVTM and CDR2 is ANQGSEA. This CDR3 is CSVVKGASTGELFF. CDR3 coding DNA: TGCAGCGTTGTGAAGGGGGCGAGCACCGGGGAGCTGTTTTTT.